The T cell receptor beta chain under discussion was sequenced for a study of cytomegalovirus exposure and HLA in healthy donors. The germline V gene encodes CDR1 GTSNPN and CDR2 SVGIG (reference sequence). This CDR3 contains 15 residues. V trimming: 3 bases; J trimming: 0 bases; junction bases outside the gene matches: 3. This clone was seen only a few times. In the PCR, 60 Vbeta and 13 Jbeta primers were used. Here immunoSEQ multiplex PCR was the method, and the copy in TCRdb shows in-frame clones only, minus some. The sample yields approximately 97,000 clones, 55% to 80% seen once. The clonotype comes from a man between 40 and 49 years old in good health and CMV-seronegative. The specimen sequenced was PBMCs. The chain couples TRBV30 to TRBJ1-2, with 11 bases aligning to TRBD1. The CDR3 sequence: CAWREGQGANYGYTF. CDR3 DNA sequence: TGTGCCTGGAGAGAGGGACAGGGGGCTAACTATGGCTACACCTTC.